A single sample gave rise to the 27 T cell receptor beta chains below, sequenced in a study of blood T cell repertoires in COVID-19. The data were produced by immunoSEQ multiplex PCR, yet TCRdb's version contains in-frame clones alone and is incomplete. There are about 130,000 clones in the sample; around three quarters occur only once, and 30% to 45% lies in the top ten. The sample consisted of peripheral blood. The source of these receptors is a middle-aged man with active or convalescent COVID-19.

The genes are TRBV3-1 (or the pseudogene TRBV3-2) and TRBJ2-1; D may be TRBD2 (5 bases). V lost 0 bases and J lost 5, with 8 bases in between. Germline assignment: CDR1 LGHDT and CDR2 YNNKEL (reference sequence). The CDR3 length is 14 residues. The CDR3 here is CASSQESGNNEQFF. The DNA of the CDR3 is TGTGCCAGCAGCCAAGAGTCCGGGAACAATGAGCAGTTCTTC.

This clone was observed a few times. The V and J genes are TRBV6-5 and TRBJ2-3; possible D gene TRBD2, 6 bases. Trimming removed 8 bases from V and 5 bases from J, with 14 bases in between. The germline CDR1 and CDR2 sequences are MNHEY and SVGAGI. This CDR3 has 13 residues. CDR3 sequence (DNA): TGTGCCAGCGGAGGGACGTTTCGAGATACGCAGTATTTT. This translates into CASGGTFRDTQYF.

The chain has TRBV7-3 and TRBJ2-6; tentative D call: TRBD1 (5 bases). The V gene lost 1 base and the J gene lost 0 bases, with 13 bases spanning the gap. The CDR3 extends over 18 amino acids. CDR1 and CDR2 (germline): SGHTA, FQGTGA. The chain's CDR3 is CASSLSPGISSGANVLTF. The CDR3 region has the DNA TGTGCCAGCAGCTTAAGTCCAGGGATTAGCTCTGGGGCCAACGTCCTGACTTTC.

The V call is TRBV27, the J call TRBJ2-5; D perhaps matches TRBD2 (6 bases). Germline V gives CDR1 MNHEY, CDR2 SMNVEV (reference sequence). V was pared by 1 base and J by 3 bases, with 9 bases between. The CDR3 runs 14 residues. The CDR3 DNA follows: TGTGCCAGCAGTTTATTGGGGGGAGAAGAGACCCAGTACTTC. Encoded protein: CASSLLGGEETQYF.

The chain is built from TRBV11-3 and TRBJ2-5, with D possibly matching TRBD2 (5 bases). This CDR3 region has 15 residues. V was shortened by 1 base and J by 5 bases, with 14 bases between the two germline ends. CDR1 SGHNT and CDR2 YENEEA come from the germline V gene. This chain's CDR3 is CASSLGYGPGETQYF. CDR3 bases: TGTGCCAGCAGCTTAGGTTACGGTCCGGGGGAGACCCAGTACTTC.

The count of this clone is one. The chain recombines TRBV2 with TRBJ1-2; D is possibly TRBD1 (5 bases). Trimming pared 2 bases from V and 0 bases from J, leaving 13 bases between. The CDR3 consists of 16 residues. The germline V gene encodes CDR1 SNHLY and CDR2 FYNNEI. The CDR3 DNA is TGTGCCAGCAGTGAATCCCAAACAGGAGCTAACTATGGCTACACCTTC. Translation: CASSESQTGANYGYTF.

As regards this clone: Different DNA sequences within this sample yield the same CDR3. The rearrangement joins TRBV19 to TRBJ1-3; D ambiguous. The CDR3 covers 14 residues. Trimming took 3 bases from V and 1 from J, leaving 7 bases between them. The V gene's germline CDR1 is LNHDA and CDR2 SQIVND (reference sequence). The DNA of the CDR3 is TGTGCCAGTAGTATGGGAGCTTCTGGAAACACCATATATTTT. This gives the protein CASSMGASGNTIYF. Full variable domain (missing parts from reference TRBV19 and TRBJ1-3): DGGITQSPKYLFRKEGQNVTLSCEQNLNHDAMYWYRQDPGQGLRLIYYSQIVNDFQKGDIAEGYSVSREKKESFPLTVTSAQKNPTAFYLCASSMGASGNTIYFGEGSWLTVV.

This sequence joins TRBV2 and TRBJ2-5, with 13 bases that match TRBD2. V dropped 6 bases and J dropped 6; count of bases not matched to a gene: 7. CDR3 length equals 15 residues. CDR1 and CDR2 (germline): SNHLY, FYNNEI. The CDR3 spells CASRAGTSGTQTQYF. For the CDR3, the DNA is TGTGCCAGCAGGGCCGGGACTAGCGGGACTCAGACCCAGTACTTC.

This chain joins TRBV5-1 and TRBJ1-2; 7 bases map to TRBD1. This CDR3 is 14 amino acids long. Germline V gene data show CDR1 as SGHRS and CDR2 as YFSETQ. Trimming cost V 4 bases and J 1 base; bases outside gene matches: 4. CDR3 protein: CASSTGDNNYGYTF. The CDR3 bases are TGCGCCAGCAGCACAGGGGACAATAACTATGGCTACACCTTC.

The CDR3 DNA is TGTGCCAGCAGCCCTTTTGCGGGAGCCCTCGAGCAGTACTTC. Translation: CASSPFAGALEQYF. The rearrangement joins TRBV7-7 to TRBJ2-7, with 7 bases identical to TRBD2. The CDR3 extends over 14 amino acids. Germline assignment: CDR1 SSHAT and CDR2 FNYEAQ (reference sequence). The J segment lost 6 bases and the V segment lost 5 bases, leaving 10 bases of the junction unmatched.

This clone was observed once. The chain employs TRBV29-1 and TRBJ2-1; 7 bases map to TRBD1. Germline-derived CDR1 and CDR2 are SQVTM and ANQGSEA. This CDR3 has 13 residues. Germline trimming cut 3 bases from V and 6 bases from J; bases unmatched to any gene: 5. The CDR3 bases are TGCAGCGTTGAGAGGACAGGACTCAATGAGCAGTTCTTC. This sequence encodes CSVERTGLNEQFF.

This clone came up once. The rearrangement joins TRBV25-1 to TRBJ1-4; D is possibly TRBD1 (5 bases). The CDR3 contains 15 residues. Trimming took off 4 bases at V and 5 bases at J, with 14 bases between the two ends. Germline loops: CDR1 MGHDK, CDR2 SYGVNS. In DNA, the CDR3 is TGTGCCAGCAGTGGAGGACAATTCGAAAATGAAAAACTGTTTTTT. Its translation: CASSGGQFENEKLFF.

The gene calls are TRBV11-3 and TRBJ1-2, with D hard to call. This CDR3 comprises 16 residues. Germline V gene sequence: CDR1 SGHNT, CDR2 YENEEA. V gave up 5 bases and J gave up 1 base, with 17 bases separating them. The DNA for the CDR3 is TGTGCCAGCAGCCCCGGTCTTACAGCTATTAACTATGGCTACACCTTC. Translated: CASSPGLTAINYGYTF. The full variable domain, completed using reference TRBV11-3 and TRBJ1-2, is EAGVVQSPRYKIIEKKQPVAFWCNPISGHNTLYWYLQNLGQGPELLIRYENEEAVDDSQLPKDRFSAERLKGVDSTLKIQPAELGDSAVYLCASSPGLTAINYGYTFGSGTRLTVV.

The V gene is TRBV5-6, the J gene TRBJ2-2; D gene unclear. The CDR3 is 12 amino acids. Germline V gene data show CDR1 as SGHDT and CDR2 as YYEEEE. Trimming shortened V by 1 base and J by 9 bases, and 7 bases separated the two germline ends. This CDR3 is CASSLQARELFF. The DNA of the CDR3 is TGTGCCAGCAGCTTGCAGGCCCGGGAGCTGTTTTTT.

The CDR3 is CASRIGAGAVDTQYF. The CDR3 coding sequence is TGCGCCAGCAGGATTGGAGCAGGGGCGGTAGATACGCAGTATTTT. This chain uses TRBV5-1 with TRBJ2-3; tentative D call: TRBD1 (6 bases). V shed 5 bases and J shed 5 bases, with 18 bases lying between them. The length of the CDR3 is 15 residues. Germline assignment: CDR1 SGHRS and CDR2 YFSETQ.

This clone occurred once. This chain joins TRBV6-2 or TRBV6-3 and TRBJ1-5; TRBD1 matches 9 bases. Germline V gene sequence: CDR1 MNHEY, CDR2 SVGEGT. The junction had 10 bases not matched to a gene; V was cut back by 4 bases and J by 6 bases. The CDR3 spans 16 residues. The CDR3, as DNA: TGTGCCAGCAGTTTCCACCGGGACAGGGTTAGTCAGCCCCAGCATTTT. Translation gives CASSFHRDRVSQPQHF.

V is TRBV5-1 and J is TRBJ1-1; weak D call: TRBD1 (5 bases). The germline gives CDR1 SGHRS, CDR2 YFSETQ. V was shortened by 0 bases and J by 5 bases, with 11 bases between the two germline ends. The CDR3 spans 14 residues. Written as DNA, the CDR3 is TGCGCCAGCAGCTTGGCGGGGGATCGAACTGAAGCTTTCTTT. As protein: CASSLAGDRTEAFF.

The rearrangement joins TRBV29-1 to TRBJ2-3; the D gene is possibly TRBD2 (6 bases). CDR3 length equals 14 residues. CDR1 is SQVTM and CDR2 is ANQGSEA in the germline V gene. The V end was cut by 5 bases, the J end by 6 bases, with 18 bases between. CDR3 sequence: CSVQSFSGTDTQYF. The CDR3 bases are TGCAGCGTTCAATCTTTTAGCGGTACCGATACGCAGTATTTT.

J is TRBJ1-1 and V is TRBV7-2; no definite D call. Germline V CDR1 and CDR2: SGHTA, FQGNSA. This CDR3 region has 13 residues. V was trimmed by 2 bases and J by 0 bases, leaving 4 bases between them. For the CDR3, the DNA is TGTGCCAGCAGCTTACCTATGAACACTGAAGCTTTCTTT. It codes for CASSLPMNTEAFF. Drawing the rest from reference TRBV7-2 and TRBJ1-1, the complete variable domain is GAGVSQSPSNKVTEKGKDVELRCDPISGHTALYWYRQSLGQGLEFLIYFQGNSAPDKSGLPSDRFSAERTGGSVSTLTIQRTQQEDSAVYLCASSLPMNTEAFFGQGTRLTVV.

The rearrangement links TRBV5-1 to TRBJ1-6; 7 bases fit TRBD1. The V gene end was trimmed by 5 bases and the J gene end by 7 bases; junction bases not matched to a gene: 6. In germline, CDR1 is SGHRS, CDR2 YFSETQ. CDR3 length: 14 amino acids. The CDR3 loop reads CASSEGAGNSPLHF. In DNA form, the CDR3 reads TGCGCCAGCAGTGAGGGGGCAGGGAATTCACCCCTCCACTTT.

The CDR3 protein is CASLAAVPYEQYF. CDR3 nucleotide sequence: TGTGCCAGCTTAGCCGCAGTGCCCTACGAGCAGTACTTC. This chain joins TRBV2 and TRBJ2-7, with unresolved D. The V gene's germline CDR1 is SNHLY and CDR2 FYNNEI. With 8 bases removed from V and 2 bases from J, the gap between germline ends came to 13 bases. The CDR3 loop spans 13 amino acids.

The CDR3 spells CASSLEVGHGYTF. CDR3 coding DNA: TGTGCCAGCAGCTTAGAGGTGGGGCATGGCTACACCTTC. V usage is TRBV7-2 and J usage is TRBJ1-2; D may be TRBD1 (5 bases). The germline gives CDR1 SGHTA, CDR2 FQGNSA. The V end was cut by 1 base, the J end by 6 bases, with 9 bases between. The CDR3 runs to 13 residues.

The CDR3 sequence: CASSPLDRSGANVLTF. DNA for the CDR3: TGTGCCAGCTCACCGCTGGACAGGTCGGGGGCCAACGTCCTGACTTTC. The V and J genes are TRBV18 and TRBJ2-6, with TRBD1 identical over 7 bases. This CDR3 spans 16 amino acids. V dropped 3 bases and J dropped 4; count of bases not matched to a gene: 6. The germline V gene encodes CDR1 KGHSH and CDR2 LQKENI.

The chain recombines TRBV4-3 with TRBJ2-7, with TRBD1 matching 9 bases. The germline gives CDR1 LGHNA, CDR2 YSLEER. This CDR3 region has 15 residues. J gave up 2 bases and V 0 bases, and 2 bases lay outside the gene matches. DNA for the CDR3: TGCGCCAGCAGCCAAGATCGGGACAGGGCCTACGAGCAGTACTTC. Protein sequence: CASSQDRDRAYEQYF.

The gene calls are TRBV2 and TRBJ1-1, with D possibly being TRBD1 (5 bases). V dropped 5 bases and J dropped 5 bases, with 12 bases sitting between them. CDR1 and CDR2 (germline): SNHLY, FYNNEI. This CDR3 has 13 amino acids. The CDR3 reads CASSQNRQTEAFF. CDR3 nucleotides: TGTGCCAGCAGTCAAAACCGACAGACTGAAGCTTTCTTT.

V gene TRBV2 combines with J gene TRBJ1-4; 11 positions agree with TRBD1. Germline CDR1 and CDR2: SNHLY and FYNNEI. The V and J ends lost 6 bases and 5 bases, in that order; junction bases with no gene match: 5. This CDR3 contains 15 residues. This chain's CDR3 is CASSPRDRGNEKLFF. Here the CDR3 DNA reads TGTGCCAGCAGCCCAAGGGACAGGGGGAATGAAAAACTGTTTTTT.

J is TRBJ1-5 and V is TRBV28; TRBD1 aligns across 8 bases. CDR1 is MDHEN and CDR2 is SYDVKM in the germline V gene. With 4 bases clipped from V and 6 bases from J, the junction kept 8 bases outside the gene matches. The CDR3 spans 15 residues. For the CDR3, the DNA is TGTGCCAGCAGTTCATTCCGAGACAGGGGTCAGCCCCAGCATTTT. This translates into CASSSFRDRGQPQHF.